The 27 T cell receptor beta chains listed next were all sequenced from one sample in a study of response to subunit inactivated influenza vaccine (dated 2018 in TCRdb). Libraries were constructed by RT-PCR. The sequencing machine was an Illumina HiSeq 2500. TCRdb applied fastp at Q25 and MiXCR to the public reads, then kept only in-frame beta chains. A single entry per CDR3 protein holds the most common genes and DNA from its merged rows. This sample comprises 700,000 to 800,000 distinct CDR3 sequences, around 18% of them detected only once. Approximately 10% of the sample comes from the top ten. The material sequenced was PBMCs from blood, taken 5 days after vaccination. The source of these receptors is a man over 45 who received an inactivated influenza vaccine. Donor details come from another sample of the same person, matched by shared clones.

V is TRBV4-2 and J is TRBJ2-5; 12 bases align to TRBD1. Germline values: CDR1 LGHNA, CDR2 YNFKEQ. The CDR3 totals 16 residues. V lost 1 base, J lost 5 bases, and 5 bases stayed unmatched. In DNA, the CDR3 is TGTGCCAGCAGCCAAGGGGACAGGGGGCTTTCGGAGACCCAGTACTTC. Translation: CASSQGDRGLSETQYF.

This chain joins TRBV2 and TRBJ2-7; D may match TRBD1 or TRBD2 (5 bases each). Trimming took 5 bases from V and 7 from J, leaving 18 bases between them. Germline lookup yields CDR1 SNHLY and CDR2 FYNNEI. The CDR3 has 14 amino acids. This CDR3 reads CASSPGATYEEQYF. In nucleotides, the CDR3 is TGTGCCAGCAGTCCCGGGGCAACCTACGAGGAGCAGTACTTC.

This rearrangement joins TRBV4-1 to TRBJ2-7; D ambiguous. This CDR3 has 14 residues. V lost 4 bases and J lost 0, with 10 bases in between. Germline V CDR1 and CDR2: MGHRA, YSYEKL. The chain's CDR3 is CASSRAAVSYEQYF. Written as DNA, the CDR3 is TGCGCCAGCAGCCGGGCGGCCGTCTCCTACGAGCAGTACTTC.

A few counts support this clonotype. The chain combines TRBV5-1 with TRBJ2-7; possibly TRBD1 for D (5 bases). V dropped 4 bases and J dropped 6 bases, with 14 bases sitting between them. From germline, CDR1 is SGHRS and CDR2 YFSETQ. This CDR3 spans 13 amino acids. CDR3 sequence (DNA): TGCGCCAGCAGCCTGGCAGGGTACAGCGAGCAGTACTTC. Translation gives CASSLAGYSEQYF.

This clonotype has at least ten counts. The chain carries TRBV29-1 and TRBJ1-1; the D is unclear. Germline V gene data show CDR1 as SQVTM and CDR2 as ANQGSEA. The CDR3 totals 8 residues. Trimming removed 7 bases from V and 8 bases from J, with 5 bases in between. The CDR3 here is CSAREAFF. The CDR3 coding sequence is TGCAGCGCAAGAGAAGCTTTCTTT.

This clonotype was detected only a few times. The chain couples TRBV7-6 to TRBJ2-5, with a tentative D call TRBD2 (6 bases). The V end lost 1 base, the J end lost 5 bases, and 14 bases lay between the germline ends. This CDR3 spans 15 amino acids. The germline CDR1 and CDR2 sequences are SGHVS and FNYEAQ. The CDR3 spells CASSLVTGRRETQYF. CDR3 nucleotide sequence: TGTGCCAGCAGCTTAGTTACCGGGAGACGGGAGACCCAGTACTTC.

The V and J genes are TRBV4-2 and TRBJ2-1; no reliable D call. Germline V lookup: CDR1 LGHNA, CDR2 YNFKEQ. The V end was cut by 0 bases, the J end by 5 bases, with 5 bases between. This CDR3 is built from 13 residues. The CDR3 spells CASSQEPNNEQFF. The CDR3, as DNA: TGTGCCAGCAGCCAAGAACCGAACAATGAGCAGTTCTTC.

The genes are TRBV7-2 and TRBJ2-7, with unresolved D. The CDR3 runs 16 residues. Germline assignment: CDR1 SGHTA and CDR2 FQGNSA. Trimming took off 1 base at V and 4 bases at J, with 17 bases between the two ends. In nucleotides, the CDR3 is TGTGCCAGCAGCTTAGGAGTAGCCCGCGGTGTGTACGAGCAGTACTTC. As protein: CASSLGVARGVYEQYF.

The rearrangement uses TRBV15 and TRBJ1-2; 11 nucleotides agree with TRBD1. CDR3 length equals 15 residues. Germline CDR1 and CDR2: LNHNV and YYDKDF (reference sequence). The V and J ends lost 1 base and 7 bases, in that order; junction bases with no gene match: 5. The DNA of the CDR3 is TGTGCCACCAGCAGAGGCGGACAGGGGGCTGGTGGCTACACCTTC. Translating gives CATSRGGQGAGGYTF.

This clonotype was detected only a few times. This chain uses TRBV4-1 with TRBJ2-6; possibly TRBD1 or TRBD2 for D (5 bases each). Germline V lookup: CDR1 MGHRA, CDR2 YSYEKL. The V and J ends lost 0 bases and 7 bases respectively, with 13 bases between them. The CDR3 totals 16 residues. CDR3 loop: CASSQDLGTGANVLTF. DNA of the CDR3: TGCGCCAGCAGCCAAGATCTAGGGACCGGCGCCAACGTCCTGACTTTC.

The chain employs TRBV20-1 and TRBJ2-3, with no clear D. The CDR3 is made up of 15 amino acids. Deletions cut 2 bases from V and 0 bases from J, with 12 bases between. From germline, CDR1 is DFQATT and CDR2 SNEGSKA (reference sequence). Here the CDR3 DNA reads TGCAGTGCTAGAAGTGGGGTCCTTAGCACAGATACGCAGTATTTT. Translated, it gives CSARSGVLSTDTQYF.

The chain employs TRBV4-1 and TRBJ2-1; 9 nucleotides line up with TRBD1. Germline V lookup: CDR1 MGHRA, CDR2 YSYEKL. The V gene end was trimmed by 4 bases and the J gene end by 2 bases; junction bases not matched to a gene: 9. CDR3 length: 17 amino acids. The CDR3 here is CASSRLPGQGAYNEQFF. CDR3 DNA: TGCGCCAGCAGCCGGTTACCGGGACAGGGAGCCTACAATGAGCAGTTCTTC.

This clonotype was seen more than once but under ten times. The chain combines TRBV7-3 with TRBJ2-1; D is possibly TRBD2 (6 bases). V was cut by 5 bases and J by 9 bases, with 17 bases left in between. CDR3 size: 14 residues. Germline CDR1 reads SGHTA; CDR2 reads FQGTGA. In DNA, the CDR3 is TGTGCCAGCAGCGGACCGGGAGCCACGGGTGAGCAGTTCTTC. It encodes CASSGPGATGEQFF.

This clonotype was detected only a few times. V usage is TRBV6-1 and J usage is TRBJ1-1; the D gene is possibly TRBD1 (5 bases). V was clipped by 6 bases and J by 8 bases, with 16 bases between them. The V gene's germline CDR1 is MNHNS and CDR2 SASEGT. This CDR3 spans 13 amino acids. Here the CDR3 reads CASRIQVTGEAFF. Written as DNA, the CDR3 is TGTGCCAGCAGGATACAGGTTACGGGAGAAGCTTTCTTT.

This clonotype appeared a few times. The CDR3: CASSVGSLGNQPQHF. Here the CDR3 DNA reads TGTGCCAGCAGCGTGGGCAGTTTGGGCAATCAGCCCCAGCATTTT. The chain has TRBV9 and TRBJ1-5; no clear D. This CDR3 region has 15 residues. V was shortened by 2 bases and J by 2 bases, with 11 bases between the two germline ends. The germline V gene has CDR1 SGDLS and CDR2 YYNGEE.

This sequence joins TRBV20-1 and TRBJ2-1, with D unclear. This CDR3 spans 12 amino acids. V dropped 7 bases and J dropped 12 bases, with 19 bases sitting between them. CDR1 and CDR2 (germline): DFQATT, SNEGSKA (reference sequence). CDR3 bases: TGCAGTGGGACCGGTACAAATCTGGGGCAGTTCTTC. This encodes CSGTGTNLGQFF.

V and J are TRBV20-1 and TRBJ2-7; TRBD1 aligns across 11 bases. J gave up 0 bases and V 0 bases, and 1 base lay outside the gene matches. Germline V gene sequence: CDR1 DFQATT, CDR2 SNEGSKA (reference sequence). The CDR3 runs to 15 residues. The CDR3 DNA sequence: TGCAGTGCTAGAGATGGACAGGGGGCCTCCTACGAGCAGTACTTC. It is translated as CSARDGQGASYEQYF.

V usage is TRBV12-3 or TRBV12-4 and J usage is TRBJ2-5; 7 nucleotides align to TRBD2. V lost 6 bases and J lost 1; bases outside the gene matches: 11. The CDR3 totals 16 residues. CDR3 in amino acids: CASSPWGSGPQETQYF. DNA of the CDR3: TGTGCCAGCAGCCCTTGGGGTAGCGGGCCCCAAGAGACCCAGTACTTC.

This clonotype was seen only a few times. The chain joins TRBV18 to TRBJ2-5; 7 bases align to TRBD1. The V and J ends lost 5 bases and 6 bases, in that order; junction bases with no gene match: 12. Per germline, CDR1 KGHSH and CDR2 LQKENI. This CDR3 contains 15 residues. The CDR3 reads CASSTTGFKAQTQYF. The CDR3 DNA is TGTGCCAGCTCAACGACAGGGTTCAAGGCGCAGACCCAGTACTTC.

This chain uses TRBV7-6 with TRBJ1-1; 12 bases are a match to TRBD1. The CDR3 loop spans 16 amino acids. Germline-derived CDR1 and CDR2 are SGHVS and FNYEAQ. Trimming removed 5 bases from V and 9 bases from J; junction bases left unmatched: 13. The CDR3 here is CASSPGQGARFGKAFF. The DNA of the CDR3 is TGTGCCAGCAGCCCGGGACAGGGGGCCAGGTTCGGAAAAGCTTTCTTT.

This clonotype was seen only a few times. CDR3 sequence: CASSSGGSEETQYF. CDR3 in DNA: TGCGCCAGCAGCTCGGGTGGCAGCGAAGAGACCCAGTACTTC. The V and J genes are TRBV5-1 and TRBJ2-5; D uncertain. Germline-derived CDR1 and CDR2 are SGHRS and YFSETQ. V was cut by 3 bases and J by 3 bases, with 12 bases left in between. The CDR3 spans 14 residues. The full variable domain, in which reference TRBV5-1 and TRBJ2-5 provide the parts outside the CDR3, is KAGVTQTPRYLIKTRGQQVTLSCSPISGHRSVSWYQQTPGQGLQFLFEYFSETQRNKGNFPGRFSGRQFSNSRSEMNVSTLELGDSALYLCASSSGGSEETQYFGPGTRLLVL.

As DNA, the CDR3 is TGTGCCAGCAGCCGCAAACTAGCGGCGTCGGTGGATGAGCAGTTCTTC. Amino acids: CASSRKLAASVDEQFF. V usage is TRBV3-1 and J usage is TRBJ2-1; 8 bases fit TRBD2. From germline, CDR1 is LGHDT and CDR2 YNNKEL (reference sequence). After removal of 4 bases from V and 8 bases from J, the junction contained 13 bases not matched to a gene. The CDR3 runs 16 residues.

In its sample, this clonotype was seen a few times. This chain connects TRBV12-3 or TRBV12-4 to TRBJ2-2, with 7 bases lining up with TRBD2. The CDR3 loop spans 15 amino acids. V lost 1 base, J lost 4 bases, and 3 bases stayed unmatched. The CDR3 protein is CASSLGEGSTGELFF. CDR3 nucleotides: TGTGCCAGCAGTTTAGGGGAGGGAAGCACCGGGGAGCTGTTTTTT.

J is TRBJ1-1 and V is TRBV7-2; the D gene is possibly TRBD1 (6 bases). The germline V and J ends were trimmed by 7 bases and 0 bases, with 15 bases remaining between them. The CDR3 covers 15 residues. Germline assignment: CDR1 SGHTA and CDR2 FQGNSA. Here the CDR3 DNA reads TGTGCCAGCAATCCACGGACAGCTGTGAACACTGAAGCTTTCTTT. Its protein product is CASNPRTAVNTEAFF.

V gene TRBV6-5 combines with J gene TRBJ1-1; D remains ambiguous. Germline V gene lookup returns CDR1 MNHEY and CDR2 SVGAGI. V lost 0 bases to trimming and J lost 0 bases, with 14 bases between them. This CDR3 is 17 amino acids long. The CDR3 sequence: CASSYSRRALLNTEAFF. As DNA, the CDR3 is TGTGCCAGCAGTTACTCGAGGAGGGCCCTTTTGAACACTGAAGCTTTCTTT.

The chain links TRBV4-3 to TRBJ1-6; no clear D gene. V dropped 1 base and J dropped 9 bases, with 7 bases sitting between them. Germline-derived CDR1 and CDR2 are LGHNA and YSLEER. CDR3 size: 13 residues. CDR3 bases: TGCGCCAGCAGCCAAGGTACCATTTCACCCCTCCACTTT. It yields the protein CASSQGTISPLHF.

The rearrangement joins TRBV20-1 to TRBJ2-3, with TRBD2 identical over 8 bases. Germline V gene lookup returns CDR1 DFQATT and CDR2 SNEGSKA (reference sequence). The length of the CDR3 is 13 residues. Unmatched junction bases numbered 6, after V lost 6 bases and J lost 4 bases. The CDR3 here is CSALGLAPDTQYF. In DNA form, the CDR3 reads TGCAGTGCCCTCGGACTAGCCCCAGATACGCAGTATTTT.